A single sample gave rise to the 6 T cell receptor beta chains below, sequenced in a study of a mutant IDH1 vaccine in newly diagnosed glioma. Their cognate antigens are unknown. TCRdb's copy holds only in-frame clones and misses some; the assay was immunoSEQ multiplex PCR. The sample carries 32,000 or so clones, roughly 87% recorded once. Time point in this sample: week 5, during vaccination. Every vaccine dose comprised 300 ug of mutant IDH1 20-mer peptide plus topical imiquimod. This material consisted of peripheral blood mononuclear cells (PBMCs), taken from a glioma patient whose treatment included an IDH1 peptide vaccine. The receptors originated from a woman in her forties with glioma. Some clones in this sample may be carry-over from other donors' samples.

Here the CDR3 DNA reads TGTGCCAGCTCACCATTTCGGGGGGACAAAAACATTCAGTACTTC. This encodes CASSPFRGDKNIQYF. This chain links TRBV18 with TRBJ2-4; 7 bases agree with TRBD2. V lost 2 bases, J lost 3 bases, and 4 bases stayed unmatched. In germline, CDR1 is KGHSH, CDR2 LQKENI. The CDR3 loop spans 15 amino acids.

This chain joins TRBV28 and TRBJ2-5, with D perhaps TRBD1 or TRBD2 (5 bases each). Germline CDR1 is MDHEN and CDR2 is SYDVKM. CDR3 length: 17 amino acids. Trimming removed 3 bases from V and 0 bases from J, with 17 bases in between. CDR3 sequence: CASSFRGDGEDQETQYF. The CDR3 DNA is TGTGCCAGCAGTTTCCGAGGGGACGGGGAAGACCAAGAGACCCAGTACTTC.

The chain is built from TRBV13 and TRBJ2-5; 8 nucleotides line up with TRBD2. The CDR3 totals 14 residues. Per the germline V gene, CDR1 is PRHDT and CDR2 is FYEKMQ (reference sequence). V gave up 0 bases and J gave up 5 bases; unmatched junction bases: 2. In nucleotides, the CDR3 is TGTGCCAGCAGCTTAGGAAGCGGGGGTGAGACCCAGTACTTC. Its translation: CASSLGSGGETQYF.

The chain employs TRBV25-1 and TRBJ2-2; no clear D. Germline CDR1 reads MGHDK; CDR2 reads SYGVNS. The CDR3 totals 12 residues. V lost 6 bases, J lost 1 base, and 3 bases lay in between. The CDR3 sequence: CASRKNTGELFF. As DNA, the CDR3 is TGTGCCAGCAGAAAGAACACCGGGGAGCTGTTTTTT. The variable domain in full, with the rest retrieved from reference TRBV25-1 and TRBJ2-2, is EADIYQTPRYLVIGTGKKITLECSQTMGHDKMYWYQQDPGMELHLIHYSYGVNSTEKGDLSSESTVSRIRTEHFPLTLESARPSHTSQYLCASRKNTGELFFGEGSRLTVL.

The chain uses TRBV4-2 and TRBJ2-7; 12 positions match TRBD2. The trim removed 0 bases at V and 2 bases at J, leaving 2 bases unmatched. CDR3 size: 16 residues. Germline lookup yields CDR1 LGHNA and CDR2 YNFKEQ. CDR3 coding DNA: TGTGCCAGCAGCCAAGATCCTAGCGGGGGGGCCTACGAGCAGTACTTC. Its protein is CASSQDPSGGAYEQYF.

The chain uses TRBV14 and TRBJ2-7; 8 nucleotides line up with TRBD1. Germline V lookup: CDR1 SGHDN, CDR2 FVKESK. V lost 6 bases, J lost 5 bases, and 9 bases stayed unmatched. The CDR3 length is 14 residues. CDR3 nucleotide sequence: TGTGCCAGCAGGCGGACAGGGAGTGGCGACGAGCAGTACTTC. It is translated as CASRRTGSGDEQYF.